The rows below give T cell receptor beta chains drawn from one sample of a study of CD8 T cells in Susac syndrome. Via MiXCR, TCRdb re-called the immunoSEQ multiplex PCR reads, giving one row per CDR3 protein. The sample holds 120,000 to 150,000 distinct CDR3 sequences, approximately 94% seen once. The sequenced material came from CD4+ T cells from PBMCs. The receptors derive from a human donor in good health. The CDR3 runs from the conserved cysteine through the conserved F or W. The D gene is left open where the match is weak. Clone size appears in some rows only: once, few, many, or a class for an expanded clone.

cdr3_aa cdr3_nt clone_size d_call j_call v_call
CATQTGPGELFF TGTGCCACTCAAACCGGACCCGGGGAGCTGTTTTTT NA NA TRBJ2-2 TRBV24-1
CASSLERGIYNEQFF TGTGCCAGCAGCTTGGAAAGGGGTATCTACAATGAGCAGTTCTTC NA NA TRBJ2-1 TRBV5-4
CASSLGQYNEQFF TGTGCCAGCAGTCTCGGACAGTACAATGAGCAGTTCTTC few NA TRBJ2-1 TRBV12-3/TRBV12-4
CSASPDSQNTGELFF TGCAGTGCTAGCCCTGATTCCCAAAACACCGGGGAGCTGTTTTTT NA NA TRBJ2-2 TRBV20-1
CASSQTGVIGEAFF TGTGCCAGCAGCCAGACAGGGGTAATAGGTGAAGCTTTCTTT NA TRBD1 TRBJ1-1 TRBV7-2
CATGQGARETQYF TGTGCCACCGGACAGGGGGCTCGGGAGACCCAGTACTTC once TRBD1 TRBJ2-5 TRBV24-1
CAIRIQQNTGELFF TGTGCCATCAGGATACAGCAGAACACCGGGGAGCTGTTTTTT NA NA TRBJ2-2 TRBV10-3
CASGHGTGPYEQYF TGTGCTAGTGGTCACGGGACAGGGCCCTACGAGCAGTACTTC NA TRBD1 TRBJ2-7 TRBV12-5
CASSYLDGYGYTF TGTGCCAGCAGCTACTTGGACGGCTATGGCTACACCTTC NA NA TRBJ1-2 TRBV12-3/TRBV12-4
CSATPPDGRVSYNEQFF TGCAGTGCTACACCCCCGGACGGGAGGGTATCCTACAATGAGCAGTTCTTC NA TRBD2 TRBJ2-1 TRBV20-1
CASSEDQPQHF TGTGCCAGCAGTGAGGATCAGCCCCAGCATTTT NA NA TRBJ1-5 TRBV2
CAWSPWTGGGGSKNIQYF TGTGCCTGGAGTCCATGGACGGGGGGCGGAGGGTCCAAAAACATTCAGTACTTC NA NA TRBJ2-4 TRBV30
CASSAATGVTDTQYF TGTGCCAGCAGCGCCGCGACAGGGGTCACAGATACGCAGTATTTT NA TRBD1 TRBJ2-3 TRBV7-9
CSARPRATVAQETQYF TGCAGTGCGCGGCCCCGGGCGACAGTGGCCCAAGAGACCCAGTACTTC once NA TRBJ2-5 TRBV20-1
CASIRGTNYGYTF TGTGCCAGTATCAGGGGGACGAACTATGGCTACACCTTC NA TRBD1 TRBJ1-2 TRBV19
CASSMDPLGAKNIQYF TGTGCCAGCAGCATGGACCCGTTGGGGGCCAAAAACATTCAGTACTTC NA NA TRBJ2-4 TRBV7-2
CASSLPISGELFF TGTGCCAGCAGCTTACCCATATCCGGGGAGCTGTTTTTT NA NA TRBJ2-2 TRBV7-9
CASSPRQGSGANVLTF TGTGCCAGCTCACCACGTCAGGGATCTGGGGCCAACGTCCTGACTTTC NA NA TRBJ2-6 TRBV18
CASSRAWGGELFF TGCGCCAGCAGCCGAGCTTGGGGCGGGGAGCTGTTTTTT NA NA TRBJ2-2 TRBV4-1
CSAVTSGSYNEQFF TGCAGTGCTGTTACTAGCGGGAGTTACAATGAGCAGTTCTTC NA TRBD2 TRBJ2-1 TRBV20-1
CASSLEGLGTEAFF TGTGCCAGCAGTTTAGAGGGCCTTGGAACTGAAGCTTTCTTT NA NA TRBJ1-1 TRBV28
CASLPGGRAWETQYF TGTGCCAGCCTCCCCGGGGGCAGGGCTTGGGAGACCCAGTACTTC once NA TRBJ2-5 TRBV6-4
CASSLFPGPGNTIYF TGTGCCAGCAGTTTATTTCCAGGGCCTGGAAACACCATATATTTT NA NA TRBJ1-3 TRBV27
CASSLKGSEQYF TGCGCCAGCAGCTTAAAGGGGTCCGAGCAGTACTTC NA NA TRBJ2-7 TRBV5-1
CATSDSSAVPSGVPAGELFF TGTGCCACCAGTGACTCCTCCGCAGTCCCTAGCGGGGTCCCCGCGGGGGAGCTGTTTTTT NA TRBD2 TRBJ2-2 TRBV24-1
CATSRSRNTEAFF TGTGCCACCAGCAGATCCCGAAACACTGAAGCTTTCTTT NA NA TRBJ1-1 TRBV15
CASSIDFGELFF TGTGCCAGTAGTATAGATTTCGGGGAGCTGTTTTTT NA NA TRBJ2-2 TRBV19
CSASQLAGGRTDTQYF TGCAGTGCTAGTCAACTAGCGGGAGGACGCACAGATACGCAGTATTTT NA TRBD2 TRBJ2-3 TRBV20-1